This T cell receptor beta chain was sequenced in a study of cytomegalovirus exposure and HLA in healthy donors (dated by TCRdb to 2016 to 2017). Background for the entire study: According to an earlier analysis of around 600 of the donors, some 170 million T cells yielded over 90 million unique TCR beta sequences and 276 Gb of sequence data. In the later analysis, no new phenotypic data were used to find candidate immune exposures; instead, reliance was placed on TCR beta sequences and their occurrence across donors. Among 350 to 400 genotyped donors of the cohort, an average of approximately 230,000 unique TCR beta nucleotide sequences were sequenced per donor, around a sixth of them non-productive. Donor age, sex, ethnicity and CMV serostatus were collected together with the repertoire data. Every repertoire in the discovery cohort had been generated on one and the same sequencing platform. A few DR-DQ haplotypes were handled as single units for association and clustering because linkage in the cohort was strong. A later analysis re-analyzed previously published TCR beta repertoires from roughly 690 donors and added high-resolution HLA genotyping to study TCR occurrence patterns. In a later genetic analysis, genome-wide SNP genotypes for about three fifths of the roughly 670 donors were used, and that subset was treated as a discovery cohort. To predict cytomegalovirus infection status, the study combined high-throughput TCR immunosequencing, statistical association of individual TCRs with disease status, and machine learning. An early release that covered some 640 HLA-typed donors contained around 300 gigabases of sequencing data and around 85 million unique TCR sequences. The study aimed to test whether cataloging public T cell receptors could reveal signatures of past pathogen exposure. Both class I and class II loci were covered by HLA typing, at four-digit resolution. A separate validation cohort of roughly 120 different subjects was used in addition to the roughly 720-subject first cohort. The study profiled the T cell repertoires of under 700 subjects by immunosequencing and related them to cytomegalovirus serostatus. In an earlier analysis of roughly 580 of the donors, high-throughput TCR beta sequencing was used to judge whether each TCR beta V gene segment behaved as functional or pseudogenic. Of the roughly 400 genotyped donors, roughly 85% fell in the genetic ancestry cluster associated with self-reported Caucasian donors. Typing coverage varied by locus: roughly 620-640 donors for A, B, C, DRB1 and DQB1; some 520 for DQA1; about 570 for DPA1; approximately 450 for DPB1.

The cohort was made up of approximately 670 healthy bone marrow donors. At the time of sampling, all cohort members were nominally healthy, though unrecorded immune exposures were likely present. The donor was CMV seropositive and belonged to the group of around 300 seropositive cohort members. Each donor provided a peripheral blood sample, and peripheral blood mononuclear cells were used for TCR beta sequencing. Genomic DNA extraction from the blood cell samples was performed with the Qiagen DNeasy Blood Extraction Kit. Libraries were made using the immunoSEQ multiplex PCR assay. The multiplex PCR relied on a mix of 60 forward primers for TCR Vbeta segments and 13 reverse primers for TCR Jbeta segments. A multiplex PCR assay on genomic DNA amplified the CDR3 region of rearranged TCR beta genes. On the Illumina HiSeq System, the amplified TCR beta libraries were sequenced as 87-base-pair reads. In the paper's pipeline: A later analysis counted tens of millions of unique TCR beta chains across the 670 or so repertoires, and roughly 9.9 million of these chains were shared by at least two donors. To remove PCR and sequencing errors, raw reads were error-corrected and collapsed into unique sequences using a nearest-neighbor algorithm that merged closely related sequences. To assign V, D and J gene segments, CDR3 sequences were aligned to IMGT reference sequences. For a sequence to be retained, a match of at least six nucleotides to both a V gene segment and a J gene segment was required. A rearrangement counted as productive if the CDR3 had no stop codons and remained in frame with V and J, and every other rearrangement counted as non-productive. CDR3 was defined by IMGT convention, running from the second conserved V-encoded cysteine to the conserved J-encoded phenylalanine. In an earlier analysis of approximately 500 of the donors, sequences lacking an unambiguous match to a single V gene segment were excluded. An earlier analysis of 587 of the donors classified V segments as functional when productive rearrangements were above 56.7% and as segregating when the standard deviation between donors was above 5%. To diagnose cytomegalovirus status from the catalog of TCR beta chain sequences, a statistical classification framework was built. In a later analysis, V and J genes were assigned by comparing TCR nucleotide sequences against IMGT/GENE-DB human TR gene sequences. The TCRdist pipeline was used in a later analysis to assign CDR3 sequences and most-parsimonious VDJ recombination scenarios. In a later analysis, each TCR beta chain was defined by its CDR3 amino acid sequence together with its V-gene family, and reads lacking a unique V-gene family were excluded. In a later analysis, approximately 640 highly shared, low-generation-probability nucleotide sequences were removed to address suspected cross-contamination and a sequencing artifact. For each public chain, a later analysis derived a clonal expansion index from normalized ranks of inferred template counts within each repertoire. In a later analysis, generation probabilities were computed using a VDJ recombination model fitted to out-of-frame rearrangements, and the results were checked against IGoR. In a later analysis, hypergeometric tests were used to score TCR-TCR, TCR-HLA and TCR-CMV co-occurrence, with a repertoire-size bias correction applied to TCR pairs. False discovery rates were estimated in a later analysis by permuting HLA or CMV assignments 20 times. In a later analysis, co-occurring TCRs were grouped using DBSCAN, with TCRdist sequence similarity added in when clustering inside HLA-allele-positive subsets. Repertoires with fewer than 30,000 or more than 120,000 public chains were left out of co-occurrence clustering, as were a handful of repertoires with anomalous nucleotide sharing. In its TCRdb copy, this immuneACCESS table keeps in-frame sequences only and misses some clones. Where compared with another copy, unresolved V genes explain less than half of these, and the others have no known cause. That table furnishes V, J and clone size, whereas the DNA furnished D and trimming. This sample has about 120,000 clones in its table, and about 80% of those were observed once. The ten largest clones represent approximately 4% of the sample.

Overall study results and their limits: A further reported finding was that TCR beta sequences accurately predicted the HLA-A and HLA-B alleles for most subjects in the first cohort. CMV serostatus was the only immune exposure information available for the cohort. Sequencing depth was assumed to be roughly uniform across donors in the presence/absence analyses, though that assumption may not hold. The study gave a list of more than 150 TCR beta chains associated with cytomegalovirus. According to a later genetic analysis, donors in an Asian-associated ancestry cluster had fewer N-insertions in productive TCRs than the approximately 670-donor mean. Because some donors lacked HLA typing at each locus, the association tests relied only on the typed subset. Linkage disequilibrium might explain the correlated functional status among segregating V segments, but an unknown experimental factor could not be excluded. Fewer than 20 rarely observed V segments, including chromosome 9 orphons, were excluded from the earlier analysis of about 500 of the donors because counts were too low. At a false discovery rate of 0.05, a later analysis linked roughly 17,000 TCR beta sequences to specific HLA alleles. According to the authors, the approach could potentially be generalized to other disease states and immunological phenotypes. Some IMGT-functional V segments, including TRBV6-2 and TRBV6-3, could not be distinguished by the 87-base-pair reads and were therefore excluded. Most TCR sequences were observed very rarely across donors, whereas some public TCRs were present in many individuals. Most CMV-associated TCR beta chains appeared to be HLA-restricted in a later analysis, and the HLA associations seemed to be driven largely by CMV exposure. In a later analysis, the rate of TCR association differed among HLA loci, with DRB1 alleles having the most associated TCRs and HLA-C alleles having the fewest. Broadly in line with IMGT annotations, most TCR beta V segments showed up in productive rearrangements about 90% or about 30% of the time in an earlier analysis of roughly 590 of the donors. In a later genetic analysis, a missense DCLRE1C variant was associated with V-gene and J-gene trimming of TCR beta chains, and the association was replicated in an independent cohort. When HLA alleles, especially DR and DQ, strongly co-occurred, attributing TCR associations to individual alleles was difficult. A cluster of highly shared sequence variants was judged likely to represent a technical artifact of the sequencing pipeline. In a later analysis, HLA-associated TCR beta chains were found to be more clonally expanded and to have lower generation probabilities than equally common non-associated chains. A few of the identified cytomegalovirus-associated TCR beta chains were confirmed in vitro to be specific for cytomegalovirus antigens. Only TCR beta chains were sequenced in this cohort, and the absence of alpha or paired-chain data limited detectable features. A later analysis reported that several top co-occurrence clusters appeared linked to parvovirus B19, influenza, CMV and Epstein-Barr virus. The classifier was reported to diagnose cytomegalovirus status with high specificity and sensitivity in both the original and validation cohorts.

Worth noting for this clone: Its specific antigen is unknown. No much larger clonotype is one base removed from it; base qualities were not supplied.

The germline V gene provides CDR1 KGHSH and CDR2 LQKENI. The CDR3 starts with the cysteine, ends with the phenylalanine, and has 17 residues. Only the CDR3 part of the read is kept: 51 bases, read in frame from the first base. The germline V and J ends show losses of 2 bases and 5 bases respectively, and no gene match explains 11 bases of the junction. This sequence originates from a man between 25 and 39 years old in good health and CMV-seropositive. This chain is built from TRBV18 and TRBJ1-5; 8 central bases correspond to TRBD1. The specimen was PBMCs. The CDR3 reads as follows: CASSPTPGTGPDQPQHF. The DNA is as follows: TGTGCCAGCTCACCAACCCCCGGGACAGGACCGGATCAGCCCCAGCATTTT.